The entry below describes one T cell receptor beta chain. As a fraction of the sample, this clone is medium-sized (0.01 to 0.1%). The target of this receptor is not known. No much larger clone is present one base from it, and per-base qualities are unavailable. The library was made by the immunoSEQ multiplex PCR assay. For the multiplex PCR, a mixture combining 60 forward primers for TCR Vbeta segments and 13 reverse primers for TCR Jbeta segments was used. The CDR3 region of rearranged TCR beta genes was amplified from genomic DNA with a multiplex PCR assay. The Illumina HiSeq System was used to sequence the amplified TCR beta libraries as 87-base-pair reads. From the authors' description of their analysis: A later analysis tallied 75 million to 85 million unique TCR beta chains across the 666 repertoires, and approximately 9.9 million of those chains were shared by two or more donors. Raw reads were error-corrected and collapsed into unique sequences by a nearest-neighbor algorithm in which closely related sequences were merged to remove PCR and sequencing errors. Alignment of CDR3 sequences to IMGT reference sequences was used to assign V, D and J gene segments. For a sequence to be retained, at least a six-nucleotide match to both a V gene segment and a J gene segment was required. Rearrangements were classified as productive when the CDR3 lacked stop codons and remained in frame with V and J, and all other rearrangements were classified as non-productive. CDR3 was defined by IMGT convention, running from the second conserved V-encoded cysteine to the conserved J-encoded phenylalanine. The earlier analysis of approximately 500 of the donors excluded sequences that lacked an unambiguous match to a single V gene segment. In an earlier analysis of approximately 500 of the donors, a V segment was called functional when productive rearrangements were above 56.7%, and segregating when the standard deviation between donors exceeded 5%. To diagnose cytomegalovirus status from the catalog of TCR beta chain sequences, a statistical classification framework was built. V and J gene assignment, in a later analysis, came from comparing TCR nucleotide sequences with IMGT/GENE-DB human TR gene sequences. Using the TCRdist pipeline, a later analysis assigned CDR3 sequences along with most-parsimonious VDJ recombination scenarios. In a later analysis, each TCR beta chain was defined by its CDR3 amino acid sequence together with its V-gene family, and reads lacking a unique V-gene family were excluded. A later analysis removed over 500 highly shared, low-generation-probability nucleotide sequences to deal with suspected cross-contamination and a sequencing artifact. A later analysis calculated a clonal expansion index for each public chain from normalized within-repertoire ranks of inferred template counts. In a later analysis, generation probabilities were computed using a VDJ recombination model fitted to out-of-frame rearrangements, and the results were checked against IGoR. In a later analysis, hypergeometric tests were used to score TCR-TCR, TCR-HLA and TCR-CMV co-occurrence, with a repertoire-size bias correction applied to TCR pairs. To estimate false discovery rates, a later analysis permuted the HLA or CMV assignments 20 times. In a later analysis, co-occurring TCRs were grouped with DBSCAN, and TCRdist sequence similarity was added when clustering was performed within HLA-allele-positive subsets. Repertoires with fewer than 30,000 or more than 120,000 public chains, plus five repertoires with anomalous nucleotide sharing, were excluded from co-occurrence clustering. Drawn from immuneACCESS, this table holds only the in-frame rearrangements with V and J called that TCRdb kept. Clones are partly lost; checked studies trace under half to an unresolved V gene and leave the rest unexplained. D and trimming come from the DNA, and the V and J calls and clone size come from that table. For this sample the table gives over 80,000 clones, of which around 82% were detected only once. Around 5.2% of the sample rests with the top ten.

The sample comes from a study of cytomegalovirus exposure and HLA in healthy donors (dated by TCRdb to about 2017). Broadly, across the study: According to an earlier analysis of a few hundred of the donors, about 179 million T cells yielded 95 million to 140 million unique TCR beta sequences and approximately 300 Gb of sequence data. An early release that covered roughly 600 HLA-typed donors contained about 300 gigabases of sequencing data and some 87 million unique TCR sequences. Among the approximately 420 genotyped donors, about 85% belonged to the genetic ancestry cluster associated with self-reported Caucasian donors. The aim of the study was to test whether cataloging public T cell receptors could identify signatures of past pathogen exposure. Using immunosequencing, the study profiled T cell repertoires from 640 or so subjects and related those repertoires to cytomegalovirus serostatus. Along with the approximately 600-subject first cohort, a separate validation cohort of about 110 different subjects was used. High-throughput TCR immunosequencing, statistical association of individual TCRs with disease status, and machine learning were combined to predict cytomegalovirus infection status. In a later analysis, previously published TCR beta repertoires from about 640 donors were re-analyzed and high-resolution HLA genotyping was added so that TCR occurrence patterns could be studied. Rather than drawing on any new phenotypic data, the later analysis identified candidate immune exposures from TCR beta sequences and the way those sequences occurred across donors. To decide whether each TCR beta V gene segment behaved as functional or pseudogenic, an earlier analysis of nearly 600 of the donors relied on high-throughput TCR beta sequencing. Donor age, sex, ethnicity and CMV serostatus were compiled together with the repertoire data. In a later genetic analysis, genome-wide SNP genotypes for 398 of the 666 donors were used, and that subset was treated as a discovery cohort. Every repertoire in the discovery cohort had been generated on one and the same sequencing platform. HLA typing included class I and class II loci at four-digit resolution. Typing coverage varied by locus: roughly 620-640 donors for A, B, C, DRB1 and DQB1; approximately 500 for DQA1; 600 to 610 for DPA1; more than 450 for DPB1. Because of strong linkage in the cohort, five DR-DQ haplotypes were treated as single units for association and clustering. Among 300 to 500 genotyped donors of the cohort, an average of approximately 200,000 unique TCR beta nucleotide sequences was sequenced per donor, of which about 20% were non-productive. Results and caveats for the whole study, not just this receptor: A further reported finding was that TCR beta sequences accurately predicted the HLA-A and HLA-B alleles for most subjects in the first cohort. A cluster of highly shared sequence variants was judged likely to represent a technical artifact of the sequencing pipeline. A later genetic analysis associated a missense DCLRE1C variant with V-gene and J-gene trimming of TCR beta chains, and an independent cohort replicated the association. The classifier was reported to diagnose cytomegalovirus status with high specificity and sensitivity in both the original cohort and the validation cohort. A few of the identified cytomegalovirus-associated TCR beta chains were confirmed in vitro to be specific for cytomegalovirus antigens. In a later analysis, most CMV-associated TCR beta chains were found to appear HLA-restricted, with HLA associations seemingly driven largely by CMV exposure. When HLA alleles, especially DR and DQ, strongly co-occurred, attributing TCR associations to individual alleles was difficult. Specific HLA alleles were associated with some 15,000 TCR beta sequences at a false discovery rate of 0.05 in a later analysis. In a later genetic analysis, fewer N-insertions in productive TCRs were reported among donors in an Asian-associated ancestry cluster than the roughly 700-donor mean. Only TCR beta chains were sequenced in this cohort, and the absence of alpha or paired-chain data limited detectable features. According to a later analysis, TCR association rates differed among HLA loci, with DRB1 alleles showing the most associated TCRs and HLA-C alleles showing the fewest. Most TCR sequences were observed very rarely across donors, whereas some public TCRs were present in many individuals. Several of the top co-occurrence clusters appeared to be linked to parvovirus B19, influenza, CMV and Epstein-Barr virus, according to a later analysis. A total of 164 TCR beta chains were listed by the study as associated with cytomegalovirus. Immune exposure information for the cohort was limited to CMV serostatus. In an earlier analysis of about 550 of the donors, most TCR beta V segments were observed in productive rearrangements about 90% or about 30% of the time, broadly matching IMGT annotations. Linkage disequilibrium might explain the correlated functional status among segregating V segments, but an unknown experimental factor could not be ruled out. According to the authors, the approach could potentially be generalized to other disease states and immunological phenotypes. Compared with equally common non-associated chains, HLA-associated TCR beta chains in a later analysis were more clonally expanded and had lower generation probabilities. The earlier analysis of 587 of the donors excluded around 17 rarely observed V segments, including chromosome 9 orphons, because counts were too low. Because HLA typing was unavailable for some donors at each locus, only the typed subset was used in association tests. Presence/absence analyses assumed roughly uniform sequencing depth across donors, an assumption that may not hold.

The cohort was made up of roughly 670 healthy bone marrow donors. Cohort members were all nominally healthy when sampled, although unrecorded immune exposures were likely present. The donor was CMV seropositive and was included in the group of 289 seropositive cohort members. Each donor provided a peripheral blood sample, and peripheral blood mononuclear cells were used for TCR beta sequencing. The Qiagen DNeasy Blood Extraction Kit was used to extract genomic DNA from the blood cell samples. This clonotype originated in a man aged 40-49 years in good health and CMV-seropositive. The sample consisted of PBMCs.

The CDR3 amino acid sequence is: CASSFLPLAGTDTQYF. The DNA sequence is given as TGTGCCAGCAGCTTCCTACCACTAGCTGGCACAGATACGCAGTATTTT. The chain is made from TRBV7-9 and TRBJ2-3, and possibly TRBD2, on 6 matching bases. V is cut by 3 bases and J by 1 base, and the space between the germline ends is 14 bases. CDR1 SEHNR and CDR2 FQNEAQ are derived from the germline V gene (reference sequence). Reading from cysteine to phenylalanine, the CDR3 counts 16 amino acids. CDR3 DNA only is kept here, 48 bases in frame from base 1.